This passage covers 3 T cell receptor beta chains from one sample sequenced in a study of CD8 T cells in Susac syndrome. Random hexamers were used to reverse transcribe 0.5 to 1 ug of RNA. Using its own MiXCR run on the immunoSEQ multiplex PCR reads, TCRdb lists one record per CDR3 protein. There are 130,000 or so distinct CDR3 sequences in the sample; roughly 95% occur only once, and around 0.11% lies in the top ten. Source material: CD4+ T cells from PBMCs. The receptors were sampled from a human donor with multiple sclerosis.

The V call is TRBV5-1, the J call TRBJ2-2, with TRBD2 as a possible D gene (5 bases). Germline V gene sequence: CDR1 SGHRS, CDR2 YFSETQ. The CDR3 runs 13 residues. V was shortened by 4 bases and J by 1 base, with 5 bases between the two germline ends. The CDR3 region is CASSEGNTGELFF. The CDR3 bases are TGCGCCAGCAGCGAGGGGAACACCGGGGAGCTGTTTTTT. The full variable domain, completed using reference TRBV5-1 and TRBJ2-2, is KAGVTQTPRYLIKTRGQQVTLSCSPISGHRSVSWYQQTPGQGLQFLFEYFSETQRNKGNFPGRFSGRQFSNSRSEMNVSTLELGDSALYLCASSEGNTGELFFGEGSRLTVL.

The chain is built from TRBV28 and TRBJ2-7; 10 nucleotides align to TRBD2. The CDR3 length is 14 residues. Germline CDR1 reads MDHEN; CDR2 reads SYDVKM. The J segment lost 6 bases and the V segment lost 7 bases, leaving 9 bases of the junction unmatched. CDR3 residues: CASTIAGGSAEQYF. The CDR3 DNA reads TGTGCCAGCACCATAGCGGGGGGCTCTGCCGAGCAGTACTTC.

CDR3 amino acids: CASSQVSSQGALHYGYTF. CDR3 DNA: TGTGCCAGCAGCCAAGTTTCGAGTCAGGGGGCCCTTCACTATGGCTACACCTTC. The rearrangement uses TRBV3-1 and TRBJ1-2; 8 nucleotides agree with TRBD1. The junction had 13 bases not matched to a gene; V was cut back by 1 base and J by 3 bases. Germline CDR1 is LGHDT and CDR2 is YNNKEL (reference sequence). The CDR3 covers 18 residues.